This is a list of T cell receptor beta chains from one sample in a study of blood T cell repertoires in COVID-19. Repertoires were generated with immunoSEQ multiplex PCR, while TCRdb's copy carries only in-frame clones and drops some. This sample has 380,000 or so clones, with roughly 88% found just once. The sequenced sample consisted of PBMCs or T cells enriched from blood (not recorded which). These receptors originate from a woman younger than 45 with acute COVID-19. The CDR3 runs from the conserved cysteine through the conserved F or W. Each record gives: D gene, J gene, clone size, V gene, CDR3 protein, CDR3 DNA. D genes are given only for firm matches. Only some rows state a clone size, as once, few, many or a class for expanded clones.

d_call: -
j_call: TRBJ1-2
clone_size: -
v_call: TRBV5-6
cdr3_aa: CASSLGAGLAYNYGYTF
cdr3_nt: TGTGCCAGCAGCTTGGGAGCAGGGTTGGCATATAACTATGGCTACACCTTC

d_call: -
j_call: TRBJ1-3
clone_size: once
v_call: TRBV24-1
cdr3_aa: CATSDPRKGNTIYF
cdr3_nt: TGTGCCACCAGTGACCCCCGGAAGGGGAACACCATATATTTT

d_call: -
j_call: TRBJ2-7
clone_size: -
v_call: TRBV4-1
cdr3_aa: CASSSTPFSYEQYF
cdr3_nt: TGCGCCAGCAGCTCCACTCCGTTCTCCTACGAGCAGTACTTC

d_call: -
j_call: TRBJ1-5
clone_size: -
v_call: TRBV5-5
cdr3_aa: CASSFLQGSNQPQHF
cdr3_nt: TGTGCCAGCAGCTTTCTACAGGGTAGCAATCAGCCCCAGCATTTT

d_call: TRBD2
j_call: TRBJ2-1
clone_size: -
v_call: TRBV30
cdr3_aa: CAFIAGAAGYEQFF
cdr3_nt: TGTGCCTTCATAGCGGGGGCCGCGGGTTATGAGCAGTTCTTC

d_call: -
j_call: TRBJ1-1
clone_size: -
v_call: TRBV25-1
cdr3_aa: CASSEFLNTEAFF
cdr3_nt: TGTGCCAGCAGTGAATTCTTGAACACTGAAGCTTTCTTT

d_call: -
j_call: TRBJ1-4
clone_size: -
v_call: TRBV15
cdr3_aa: CATSRETGRNEKLFF
cdr3_nt: TGTGCCACCAGCAGAGAAACAGGGCGGAATGAAAAACTGTTTTTT

d_call: -
j_call: TRBJ1-1
clone_size: -
v_call: TRBV30
cdr3_aa: CAWSPRREAFF
cdr3_nt: TGTGCCTGGAGCCCTAGGAGAGAAGCTTTCTTT

d_call: -
j_call: TRBJ1-5
clone_size: once
v_call: TRBV19
cdr3_aa: CASSIDGPRGQPQHF
cdr3_nt: TGTGCCAGTAGTATAGACGGGCCCAGGGGTCAGCCCCAGCATTTT

d_call: -
j_call: TRBJ1-4
clone_size: -
v_call: TRBV5-1
cdr3_aa: CASSSGEKLFF
cdr3_nt: TGCGCCAGCAGCTCGGGTGAAAAACTGTTTTTT

d_call: -
j_call: TRBJ2-3
clone_size: -
v_call: TRBV30
cdr3_aa: CAYQRAMSTDTQYF
cdr3_nt: TGTGCCTACCAGCGGGCTATGAGCACAGATACGCAGTATTTT

d_call: TRBD1
j_call: TRBJ1-2
clone_size: -
v_call: TRBV18
cdr3_aa: CASSPTGNHGYTF
cdr3_nt: TGTGCCAGCTCACCGACAGGGAACCATGGCTACACCTTC

d_call: TRBD1
j_call: TRBJ1-3
clone_size: -
v_call: TRBV11-3
cdr3_aa: CASSPYRDSSGNTIYF
cdr3_nt: TGTGCCAGCAGCCCTTACCGGGACAGCTCTGGAAACACCATATATTTT

d_call: -
j_call: TRBJ1-1
clone_size: -
v_call: TRBV3-1/TRBV3-2
cdr3_aa: CASSQDWRRGNTEAFF
cdr3_nt: TGTGCCAGCAGCCAAGATTGGCGCAGGGGTAACACTGAAGCTTTCTTT

d_call: -
j_call: TRBJ2-1
clone_size: -
v_call: TRBV7-3
cdr3_aa: CASSLDSSYNEQFF
cdr3_nt: TGTGCCAGCAGCTTAGACAGCTCCTACAATGAGCAGTTCTTC

d_call: -
j_call: TRBJ1-5
clone_size: once
v_call: TRBV6-5
cdr3_aa: CASNRSGGNQPQHF
cdr3_nt: TGTGCCAGCAACCGTTCCGGGGGCAATCAGCCCCAGCATTTT

d_call: -
j_call: TRBJ1-6
clone_size: once
v_call: TRBV30
cdr3_aa: CAWNQFKGNSPLHF
cdr3_nt: TGTGCCTGGAATCAGTTTAAGGGGAATTCACCCCTCCACTTT

d_call: -
j_call: TRBJ2-3
clone_size: -
v_call: TRBV5-1
cdr3_aa: CASSSRGYLHTDTQYF
cdr3_nt: TGCGCCAGCAGCTCGCGAGGGTACCTACACACAGATACGCAGTATTTT

d_call: -
j_call: TRBJ1-1
clone_size: -
v_call: TRBV27
cdr3_aa: CASQKYYGEINTEAFF
cdr3_nt: TGTGCCAGTCAAAAGTACTATGGGGAGATTAACACTGAAGCTTTCTTT

d_call: -
j_call: TRBJ1-1
clone_size: -
v_call: TRBV29-1
cdr3_aa: CSVERTANTEAFF
cdr3_nt: TGCAGCGTTGAGAGGACAGCGAACACTGAAGCTTTCTTT

d_call: -
j_call: TRBJ2-7
clone_size: -
v_call: TRBV6-1
cdr3_aa: CASSEVGAVTSYEQYF
cdr3_nt: TGTGCCAGCAGTGAAGTTGGGGCAGTTACCTCCTACGAGCAGTACTTC

d_call: TRBD2
j_call: TRBJ2-7
clone_size: -
v_call: TRBV7-9
cdr3_aa: CASSSTAPTSGAPYEQYF
cdr3_nt: TGTGCCAGCAGCTCGACAGCGCCAACTAGCGGGGCGCCCTACGAGCAGTACTTC

d_call: -
j_call: TRBJ1-3
clone_size: -
v_call: TRBV19
cdr3_aa: CASSMGGMTGNTIYF
cdr3_nt: TGTGCCAGTAGTATGGGAGGGATGACTGGAAACACCATATATTTT

d_call: TRBD1
j_call: TRBJ1-6
clone_size: -
v_call: TRBV27
cdr3_aa: CASSFRATSLAGTGNNSPLHF
cdr3_nt: TGTGCCAGCAGTTTCCGGGCTACGTCCCTGGCCGGGACAGGGAATAATTCACCCCTCCACTTT